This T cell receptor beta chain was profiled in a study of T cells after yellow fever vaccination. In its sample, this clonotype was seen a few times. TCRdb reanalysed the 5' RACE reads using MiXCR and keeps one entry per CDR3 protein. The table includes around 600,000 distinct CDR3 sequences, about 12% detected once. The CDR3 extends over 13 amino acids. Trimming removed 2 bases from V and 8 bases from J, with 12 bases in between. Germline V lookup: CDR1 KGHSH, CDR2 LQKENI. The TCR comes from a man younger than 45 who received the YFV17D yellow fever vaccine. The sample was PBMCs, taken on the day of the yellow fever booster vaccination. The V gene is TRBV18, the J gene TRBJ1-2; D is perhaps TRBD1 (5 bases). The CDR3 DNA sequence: TGTGCCAGCTCACCAGAGACAGCGGGGGGCTACACCTTC. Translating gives CASSPETAGGYTF.